These 22 T cell receptor beta chains originate from one sample sequenced in a study of cytomegalovirus exposure and HLA in healthy donors. In the PCR, 60 Vbeta and 13 Jbeta primers were used. Method: immunoSEQ multiplex PCR; TCRdb's copy keeps in-frame clones and lacks some. The sample contains about 160,000 clones, over 80% of which appear only once. Sequencing was carried out using PBMCs. The receptors were sampled from a man between 50 and 59 years old in good health and CMV-seropositive.

This chain links TRBV11-2 with TRBJ1-2; TRBD1 matches 7 bases. The CDR3 is 14 residues long. From germline, CDR1 is SGHAT and CDR2 FQNNGV. V trimming: 5 bases; J trimming: 2 bases; junction bases outside the gene matches: 5. This CDR3 reads CASSPGTVNYGYTF. The CDR3 nucleotides read TGTGCCAGCAGCCCCGGGACAGTGAACTATGGCTACACCTTC.

This chain connects TRBV7-2 to TRBJ2-2; 11 bases agree with TRBD2. Germline trimming cut 5 bases from V and 2 bases from J; bases unmatched to any gene: 4. CDR3 length: 16 residues. Germline V gene lookup returns CDR1 SGHTA and CDR2 FQGNSA. The CDR3 DNA is TGTGCCAGCAGCCTTAGCGGGGGGGGTAACACCGGGGAGCTGTTTTTT. It yields the protein CASSLSGGGNTGELFF.

The DNA of the CDR3 is TGTGCCAGCAGTAGGACTCCGCGGACCGGGGAGCTGTTTTTT. Translated, it gives CASSRTPRTGELFF. This chain joins TRBV2 and TRBJ2-2; possible D gene TRBD2, 5 bases. The germline CDR1 and CDR2 sequences are SNHLY and FYNNEI. The ends were cut back, 5 bases at V and 5 bases at J, with 12 bases in the middle. This CDR3 has 14 residues.

The chain recombines TRBV27 with TRBJ1-2; 8 bases fit TRBD1. The trim removed 3 bases at V and 4 bases at J, leaving 1 base unmatched. Per germline, CDR1 MNHEY and CDR2 SMNVEV (reference sequence). The CDR3 totals 13 residues. The CDR3 DNA reads TGTGCCAGCAGTTTGACAGGGGCCTATGGCTACACCTTC. It yields the protein CASSLTGAYGYTF.

CDR3 sequence (DNA): TGTGCCAGCAGCTCGACCCGGGACAGCATCTATGGCTACACCTTC. Protein sequence: CASSSTRDSIYGYTF. The V and J genes are TRBV7-2 and TRBJ1-2; 7 bases agree with TRBD1. V dropped 4 bases and J dropped 4; count of bases not matched to a gene: 9. Germline assignment: CDR1 SGHTA and CDR2 FQGNSA. The CDR3 covers 15 residues.

The chain combines TRBV2 with TRBJ1-4; D unclear. The CDR3 runs 12 residues. V was cut by 1 base and J by 11 bases, with 8 bases left in between. Germline V gene data show CDR1 as SNHLY and CDR2 as FYNNEI. The CDR3 DNA reads as TGTGCCAGCAGTGAAGGAGCATCCAAACTGTTTTTT. It codes for CASSEGASKLFF.

The chain employs TRBV14 and TRBJ1-5, with unresolved D. CDR3 length: 8 amino acids. CDR1 is SGHDN, CDR2 FVKESK, per germline. DNA for the CDR3: TGTGCACCCAGGTCCCAGCATTTT. This translates into CAPRSQHF.

There are a few counts of this clone. The chain is built from TRBV7-8 and TRBJ1-4, with 11 bases matching TRBD1. The germline CDR1 and CDR2 sequences are SGHVS and FQNEAQ. This CDR3 has 16 residues. With 5 bases clipped from V and 8 bases from J, the junction kept 10 bases outside the gene matches. CDR3 sequence: CASSRTGGGGGEKLFF. CDR3 bases: TGTGCCAGCAGCCGGACAGGGGGCGGCGGTGGAGAAAAACTGTTTTTT.

The V and J genes are TRBV7-3 and TRBJ1-1, with D possibly being TRBD1 (5 bases). Trimming took off 3 bases at V and 1 base at J, with 6 bases between the two ends. The CDR3 has 13 amino acids. Germline V gives CDR1 SGHTA, CDR2 FQGTGA. The CDR3 coding sequence is TGTGCCAGCAGCTTTGGGGCGAACACTGAAGCTTTCTTT. Translating gives CASSFGANTEAFF.

The chain links TRBV2 to TRBJ2-7; D is undetermined. The CDR3 covers 13 residues. CDR1 is SNHLY, CDR2 FYNNEI, per germline. V lost 2 bases to trimming and J lost 7 bases, with 12 bases between them. CDR3 in amino acids: CASSERQLTEQYF. The DNA of the CDR3 is TGTGCCAGCAGTGAAAGGCAGTTGACAGAGCAGTACTTC.

The V gene is TRBV19, the J gene TRBJ2-2; 16 nucleotides line up with TRBD2. CDR3 length: 21 amino acids. The trim removed 3 bases at V and 0 bases at J, leaving 10 bases unmatched. CDR1 and CDR2 from the germline V gene are LNHDA and SQIVND (reference sequence). CDR3 DNA sequence: TGTGCCAGTAGTATCTGGGGGGGACTAGCGGGAGGGCCTACGAACACCGGGGAGCTGTTTTTT. It specifies CASSIWGGLAGGPTNTGELFF.

The chain has TRBV5-4 and TRBJ2-7, with D possibly being TRBD1 (6 bases). V lost 3 bases, J lost 1 base, and 8 bases lay in between. The CDR3 is 13 residues long. Germline lookup yields CDR1 SGHNT and CDR2 YYREEE (reference sequence). CDR3: CASSSDRSYEQYF. The CDR3 nucleotides are TGTGCCAGCAGCTCGGACAGATCCTACGAGCAGTACTTC.

J is TRBJ2-7 and V is TRBV7-9; possible D gene TRBD2, 5 bases. The CDR3 has 17 residues. Germline V gene lookup returns CDR1 SEHNR and CDR2 FQNEAQ (reference sequence). V gave up 6 bases and J gave up 1 base, with 22 bases separating them. CDR3 bases: TGTGCCAGCAGTTCAACCAGGTCGGGAAATGGATCCTACGAGCAGTACTTC. Encoded protein: CASSSTRSGNGSYEQYF.

The gene calls are TRBV4-1 and TRBJ2-5; 11 nucleotides line up with TRBD2. Gene TRBJ2-7 matches the end of the DNA better, so the J call may be wrong. The length of the CDR3 is 15 residues. From germline, CDR1 is MGHRA and CDR2 YSYEKL. DNA of the CDR3: TGCGCCAGCAGCCAAGTAGCGGGAGGGCCCTACGAGCAGTACTTC. Translating it yields CASSQVAGGPYEQYF.

The chain combines TRBV29-1 with TRBJ2-5; D gene ambiguous. CDR1 and CDR2 (germline): SQVTM, ANQGSEA. CDR3 length: 12 residues. V was cut by 6 bases and J by 3 bases, with 11 bases left in between. CDR3 sequence reads: CSVLKSKETQYF. The CDR3 bases are TGCAGCGTGCTAAAGTCCAAAGAGACCCAGTACTTC.

The V and J genes are TRBV9 and TRBJ2-2; maybe TRBD1 (5 bases). Trimming stripped 3 bases from V and 1 base from J, with 13 bases between. CDR1 is SGDLS, CDR2 YYNGEE, per germline. The CDR3 consists of 16 residues. In DNA, the CDR3 is TGTGCCAGCAGCGCAGAAGGGGCCAGGAACACCGGGGAGCTGTTTTTT. This translates into CASSAEGARNTGELFF.

This clone was observed a handful of times. The V and J genes are TRBV29-1 and TRBJ2-2; 7 bases match TRBD1. The CDR3 spans 14 residues. CDR1 and CDR2 from the germline V gene are SQVTM and ANQGSEA. With V trimmed by 4 bases and J by 3 bases, 5 bases remained unmatched. CDR3 nucleotides: TGCAGCGTTGCCGGGACAGTGGACACCGGGGAGCTGTTTTTT. The encoded protein is CSVAGTVDTGELFF.

The DNA of the CDR3 is TGTGCCAGCAAAGGACAGGGGACCGGGGAGCTGTTTTTT. Encoded protein: CASKGQGTGELFF. The chain employs TRBV27 and TRBJ2-2; 9 nucleotides align to TRBD1. The CDR3 runs 13 residues. The germline V gene encodes CDR1 MNHEY and CDR2 SMNVEV (reference sequence). V lost 7 bases, J lost 5 bases, and 2 bases stayed unmatched.

The J gene is TRBJ1-6, the V gene TRBV4-1; D call uncertain. The V end was cut by 0 bases, the J end by 7 bases, with 10 bases between. The CDR3 is 15 residues long. CDR1 and CDR2 (germline): MGHRA, YSYEKL. DNA for the CDR3: TGCGCCAGCAGCCAAGACGGAAGACTAAATTCACCCCTCCACTTT. It specifies CASSQDGRLNSPLHF.

The chain combines TRBV7-9 with TRBJ2-1; 13 bases line up with TRBD2. This CDR3 comprises 18 residues. CDR1 is SEHNR, CDR2 FQNEAQ, per germline (reference sequence). Trimming cost V 4 bases and J 0 bases; bases outside gene matches: 6. The CDR3 reads CASSSPGTSGVSYNEQFF. CDR3 nucleotides: TGTGCCAGCAGCTCCCCCGGGACTAGCGGGGTCTCCTACAATGAGCAGTTCTTC.

This sequence joins TRBV4-2 and TRBJ1-4; no clear D. Looked up from germline, CDR1 is LGHNA and CDR2 is YNFKEQ. The CDR3 covers 16 residues. The V end lost 0 bases, the J end lost 8 bases, and 16 bases lay between the germline ends. Here the CDR3 DNA reads TGTGCCAGCAGCCAAGAGAACGGCGGGAGGCCAGAAAAACTGTTTTTT. Translation: CASSQENGGRPEKLFF.

The genes are TRBV7-6 and TRBJ1-3, with 7 bases matching TRBD1. The CDR3 runs 16 residues. V trimming: 5 bases; J trimming: 0 bases; junction bases outside the gene matches: 7. Germline V gives CDR1 SGHVS, CDR2 FNYEAQ. The CDR3 reads CASSTTGLNSGNTIYF. The CDR3 bases are TGTGCCAGCAGCACGACAGGGCTTAACTCTGGAAACACCATATATTTT.